The rows below give T cell receptor beta chains drawn from one sample of a study. TCRdb reanalysed the RT-PCR reads using MiXCR and keeps one entry per CDR3 protein. The data hold about 700,000 distinct CDR3 sequences, with approximately 14% observed a single time. Sequenced input: memory CD4+ T cells from blood. These receptors were taken from a female donor in good health, serving as a healthy control. Both conserved end residues are part of each CDR3. Each record gives: V gene, J gene, D gene, clone size, CDR3 DNA, CDR3 protein. A D gene is named only where the DNA matches it firmly. A row's size may be missing; if present it is once, few, many or a size class.

>TRBV6-1|TRBJ1-2|.|.
TGTGCCAGCAGGGGGACACTGGGTGGCTACACCTTC
CASRGTLGGYTF
>TRBV6-4|TRBJ1-1|.|.
TGTGCCAGCAGTAAAGGACAGTACACTGAAGCTTTCTTT
CASSKGQYTEAFF
>TRBV9|TRBJ1-5|.|many
TGTGCCAGCAAGTCCGGGGCGGCACCTAGCAATCAGCCCCAGCATTTT
CASKSGAAPSNQPQHF
>TRBV20-1|TRBJ1-2|TRBD1|.
TGCAGTGCTAGAGATACACAGGGGTCCTATGGCTACACCTTC
CSARDTQGSYGYTF
>TRBV6-5|TRBJ2-2|TRBD2|few
TGTGCCAGCTTGGATTCCATAGCGGGAGGGAGGACCGGGGAGCTGTTTTTT
CASLDSIAGGRTGELFF
>TRBV15|TRBJ2-5|.|.
TGTGCCACCAGCAGAGTATACAGGGGAGGGGAGACCCAGTACTTC
CATSRVYRGGETQYF
>TRBV7-7|TRBJ2-1|TRBD2|.
TGTGCTAGCAGCTTAAGGGCGGGAGTCGGCGAGCAGTTCTTC
CASSLRAGVGEQFF
>TRBV12-3/TRBV12-4|TRBJ1-5|.|.
TGTGCCAGCAGTTCACTACCCCAAACGGTGGGGCAGCCCCAGCATTTT
CASSSLPQTVGQPQHF
>TRBV29-1|TRBJ2-7|TRBD2|many
TGCAGCGTTGCAATAGCGGGAGGGCCCTCCTACGAGCAGTACTTC
CSVAIAGGPSYEQYF
>TRBV10-3|TRBJ2-3|TRBD2|.
TGTGCCATCAGTGAGATCCCGGGAGCGGGAATAATAGATACGCAGTATTTT
CAISEIPGAGIIDTQYF
>TRBV4-3|TRBJ2-7|TRBD1|.
TGCGCCAGCAGCCAAGATAGGACAGGGGCCACCTACGAGCAGTACTTC
CASSQDRTGATYEQYF
>TRBV5-1|TRBJ1-4|.|.
TGCGCCAGCAGCTTAGGGGGGTCCGGTGAAAAACTGTTTTTT
CASSLGGSGEKLFF
>TRBV20-1|TRBJ1-1|.|many
TGCAGTGCTAGTGCCCCGACGGCCATGAACACTGAAGCTTTCTTT
CSASAPTAMNTEAFF
>TRBV5-5|TRBJ2-1|.|few
TGTGCCAGCTACTCACAATGGACAGACTCCTACAATGAGCAGTTCTTC
CASYSQWTDSYNEQFF
>TRBV12-3/TRBV12-4|TRBJ1-2|.|.
TGTGCCAGCAGTTTACGGACGGAAGCCTTTGGTGGCTACACCTTC
CASSLRTEAFGGYTF
>TRBV24-1|TRBJ2-7|TRBD1|.
TGTGCCACCAGTGATGACGACAGGGGGCAACGTGAGCAGTACTTC
CATSDDDRGQREQYF
>TRBV5-1|TRBJ1-1|.|.
TGCGCCAGCAGCTTGGTGACAGGTGATACTGGGAGAGCTTTCTTT
CASSLVTGDTGRAFF
>TRBV5-1|TRBJ1-1|.|.
TGCGCCAGCCCCCGACAGGCCCGCGGGAACACTGAAGCTTTCTTT
CASPRQARGNTEAFF
>TRBV7-2|TRBJ2-5|TRBD2|few
TGTGCCAGCAGCTCTTCTAGCCGAGCGGGGGGGGAGACCCAGTACTTC
CASSSSSRAGGETQYF
>TRBV4-3|TRBJ2-7|TRBD2|.
TGCGCCAGCAGCCAACAACTAGCGGGAGTCCACGAGCAGTACTTC
CASSQQLAGVHEQYF
>TRBV5-5|TRBJ1-4|.|few
TGTGCCAGCAGCTTCACGGACAGTACTAATGAAAAACTGTTTTTT
CASSFTDSTNEKLFF
>TRBV5-1|TRBJ1-1|.|.
TGCGCCAGCCGCTATGACGGACAGCCGAACACTGAAGCTTTCTTT
CASRYDGQPNTEAFF
>TRBV12-3/TRBV12-4|TRBJ1-1|.|many
TGTGCCAGCAGTTTTGCCAAGAACACTGAAGCTTTCTTT
CASSFAKNTEAFF
>TRBV11-2|TRBJ2-1|TRBD2|few
TGTGCCAGCAGCTTAGCCAGGCCAGCGCTAGCGGGGCGTTTCAATGAGCAGTTCTTC
CASSLARPALAGRFNEQFF
>TRBV12-3/TRBV12-4|TRBJ1-6|.|many
TGTGCCAGCAGGCCAAGTAGGCGCGGGAATTCACCCCTCCACTTT
CASRPSRRGNSPLHF
>TRBV18|TRBJ1-1|.|.
TGTGCCAGCTCACTTAGAACACGGGAGACTGAAGCTTTCTTT
CASSLRTRETEAFF
>TRBV5-5|TRBJ1-5|.|.
TGTGCCAGCAGTGCCGGGACCGCCTACAATCAGCCCCAGCATTTT
CASSAGTAYNQPQHF
>TRBV5-1|TRBJ1-3|.|.
TGCGCCAGCAGCTTGGGGAGCCTGCTCTCTGGAAACACCATATATTTT
CASSLGSLLSGNTIYF
>TRBV27|TRBJ2-2|.|.
TGTGCCAGCAGTTTATTTAATCGCGGGGAGCTGTTTTTT
CASSLFNRGELFF
>TRBV5-1|TRBJ1-2|.|few
TGCGCCAGCAGCTTGGACAGGCAGATAGGAAGCGGCTACACCTTC
CASSLDRQIGSGYTF
>TRBV20-1|TRBJ2-7|TRBD2|.
TGCAGTGCTAGATTAGCGGGGGGGTACAATGAGCAGTACTTC
CSARLAGGYNEQYF
>TRBV12-3/TRBV12-4|TRBJ1-5|.|.
TGTGCCAGCAGTGGAGTCGGAGGGAGCAATCAGCCCCAGCATTTT
CASSGVGGSNQPQHF
>TRBV29-1|TRBJ2-7|.|many
TGCAGCTTCCGACAGGATAACTACGAGCAGTACTTC
CSFRQDNYEQYF
>TRBV6-1|TRBJ2-7|.|few
TGTGCCAGCAGTTGGACAGCGCCAGGGTACGAGCAGTACTTC
CASSWTAPGYEQYF
>TRBV12-3/TRBV12-4|TRBJ2-7|TRBD2|few
TGTGCCAGCAGTTTAGCGGGAGGGCCTTACTACGAGCAGTACTTC
CASSLAGGPYYEQYF
>TRBV10-3|TRBJ2-7|.|many
TGTGCCATCAGTGAGTCCACCCAGGGGCACGAGCAGTACTTC
CAISESTQGHEQYF
>TRBV7-2|TRBJ1-4|.|once
TGTGCCAGCAGCTTAGAGGCTGGGCAGCTAAATGAAAAACTGTTTTTT
CASSLEAGQLNEKLFF
>TRBV29-1|TRBJ1-2|TRBD1|.
TGCAGCGCTCAACCGGGACAGAACTATGGCTACACCTTC
CSAQPGQNYGYTF
>TRBV7-3|TRBJ2-3|.|few
TGTGCCAGCAGCTTCTCCTACACAGATACGCAGTATTTT
CASSFSYTDTQYF
>TRBV5-1|TRBJ2-7|.|many
TGTGCCAGCAGTTTACAGGGCTCCTACGAGCAGTACTTC
CASSLQGSYEQYF
>TRBV30|TRBJ2-7|.|many
TGTGCCTGGAGTAGACAGGTGCACGAGCAGTACTTC
CAWSRQVHEQYF
>TRBV28|TRBJ1-1|.|.
TGTGCCAGCAGTTTATGGCCACGGAACACTGAAGCTTTCTTT
CASSLWPRNTEAFF
>TRBV20-1|TRBJ2-7|TRBD2|.
TGCAGTGCCAAATCCCCTAGCGGGACTACCTACGAGCAGTACTTC
CSAKSPSGTTYEQYF
>TRBV6-5|TRBJ2-5|.|few
TGTGCCAGCAGTTACTCGGGGGGGGGCGGAGGTATCCAAGAGACCCAGTACTTC
CASSYSGGGGGIQETQYF
>TRBV12-3/TRBV12-4|TRBJ1-2|.|.
TGTGCCAGCAGTTTATGGGCAGGTCACCCTGGTGGCTACACCTTC
CASSLWAGHPGGYTF
>TRBV11-2|TRBJ2-3|TRBD2|.
TGTGCCAGCAGCTTAATACTAGCGGGAGGCACAGATACGCAGTATTTT
CASSLILAGGTDTQYF
>TRBV24-1|TRBJ2-3|.|many
TGTGCCACCAGTGATTTGCCGGGACGCCGGGGCACAGATACGCAGTATTTT
CATSDLPGRRGTDTQYF
>TRBV19|TRBJ1-1|TRBD1|.
TGTGCCAGTAGCGGACTTAATCAGGGGGGCACTGAAGCTTTCTTT
CASSGLNQGGTEAFF
>TRBV6-2/TRBV6-3|TRBJ2-2|TRBD1|.
TGTGCCAGCAGTTCCGGGACAGGGGAACCCCCCGGGGAGCTGTTTTTT
CASSSGTGEPPGELFF
>TRBV6-2/TRBV6-3|TRBJ1-2|.|.
TGTGCCAGCAGTTACCTGGGGAGGGAAGGCTACACCTTC
CASSYLGREGYTF
>TRBV6-5|TRBJ2-3|TRBD2|few
TGTGCCAGCCGGACTCTTCTAGCGGGAGGGTCAGATACGCAGTATTTT
CASRTLLAGGSDTQYF
>TRBV7-2|TRBJ2-7|.|.
TGTGCCAGCAGCTTATTTACCGCCCCCAGCGGCAATTACGAGCAGTACTTC
CASSLFTAPSGNYEQYF
>TRBV12-3/TRBV12-4|TRBJ2-1|TRBD2|many
TGTGCCAGCAGGCCCGGGGTAGGTTTAGCGGGAGGATACAATGAGCAGTTCTTC
CASRPGVGLAGGYNEQFF
>TRBV6-2/TRBV6-3|TRBJ1-1|TRBD1|few
TGTGCCAGCAGCCGACGACAGGGGGTCACTGAAGCTTTCTTT
CASSRRQGVTEAFF
>TRBV25-1|TRBJ2-1|.|few
TGTGCCAGCAGTCGCTATGATGAGCAGTTCTTC
CASSRYDEQFF
>TRBV7-9|TRBJ2-7|TRBD2|.
TGTGCCAGCAGCTTCGGACTAGCGGGAAGCGTGGCCTACGAGCAGTACTTC
CASSFGLAGSVAYEQYF
>TRBV5-8|TRBJ1-5|TRBD1|.
TGTGCCAGCAGCTTTTGGAGACAGGGTCATCAGCCCCAGCATTTT
CASSFWRQGHQPQHF